The present T cell receptor beta chain was sequenced within a study of T cells in Graves' hyperthyroidism and ophthalmopathy. Whole-study findings and limits: Peripheral blood also featured most of the thyroid clonotypes expanded above 0.001.

Regions amplified from RNA transcripts were the TCR beta CDR3 regions. The HTBI primer set drove a first-round RT-PCR of the TCR CDR3. MiXCR, applied by TCRdb to the multiplex PCR reads, yields one record per CDR3 protein. Of 400,000 or so distinct CDR3 sequences in the sample, around 15% were seen once. V was shortened by 3 bases and J by 4 bases, with 15 bases between the two germline ends. The CDR3 runs to 14 residues. Germline V gives CDR1 GTSNPN, CDR2 SVGIG (reference sequence). There are many counts of this clonotype. Its antigen is as yet unknown. The sample consisted of blood. The V gene is TRBV30, the J gene TRBJ1-1; no reliable D call. The sequence was obtained from a young woman with Graves' ophthalmopathy. CDR3 protein: CAWREGGRFTEAFF. In DNA form, the CDR3 reads TGTGCCTGGAGAGAAGGCGGACGGTTCACTGAAGCTTTCTTT.